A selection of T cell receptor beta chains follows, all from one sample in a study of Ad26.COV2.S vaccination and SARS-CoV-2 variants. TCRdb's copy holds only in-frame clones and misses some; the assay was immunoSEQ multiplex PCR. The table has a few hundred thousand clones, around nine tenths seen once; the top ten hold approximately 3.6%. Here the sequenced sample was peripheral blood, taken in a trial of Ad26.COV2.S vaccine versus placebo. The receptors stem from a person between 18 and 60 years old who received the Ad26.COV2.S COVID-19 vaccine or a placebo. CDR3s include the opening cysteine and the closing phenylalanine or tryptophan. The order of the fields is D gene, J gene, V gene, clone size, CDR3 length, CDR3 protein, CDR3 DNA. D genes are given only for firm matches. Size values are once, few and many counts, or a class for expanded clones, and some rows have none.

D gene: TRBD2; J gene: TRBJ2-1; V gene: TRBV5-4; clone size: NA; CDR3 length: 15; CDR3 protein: CASSPTVASGVEQFF; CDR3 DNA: TGTGCCAGCAGCCCAACCGTCGCTAGCGGGGTTGAGCAGTTCTTC
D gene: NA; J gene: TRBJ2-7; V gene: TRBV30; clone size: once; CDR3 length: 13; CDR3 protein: CAWSAGAGYEQYF; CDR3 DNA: TGTGCCTGGAGTGCAGGGGCAGGCTACGAGCAGTACTTC
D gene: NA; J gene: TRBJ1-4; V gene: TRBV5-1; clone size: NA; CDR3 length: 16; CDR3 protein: CASSFLGPGTNEKLFF; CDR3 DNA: TGCGCCAGCAGCTTTCTGGGGCCCGGGACTAATGAAAAACTGTTTTTT
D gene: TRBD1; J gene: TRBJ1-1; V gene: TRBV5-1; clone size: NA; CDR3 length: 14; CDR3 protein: CASSLRGQGNEAFF; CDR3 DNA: TGCGCCAGCAGCCTACGCGGACAGGGGAATGAAGCTTTCTTT
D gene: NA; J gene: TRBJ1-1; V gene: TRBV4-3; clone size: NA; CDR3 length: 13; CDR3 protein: CASSGGTNTEAFF; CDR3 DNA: TGCGCCAGCAGCGGAGGGACGAACACTGAAGCTTTCTTT
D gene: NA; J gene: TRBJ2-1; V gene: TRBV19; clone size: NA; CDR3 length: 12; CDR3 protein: CASRRAYNEQFF; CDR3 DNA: TGTGCCAGTAGGAGGGCCTACAATGAGCAGTTCTTC
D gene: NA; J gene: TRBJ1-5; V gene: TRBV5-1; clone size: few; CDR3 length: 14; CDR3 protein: CASSLGFPGQPQHF; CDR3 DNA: TGCGCCAGCAGCTTGGGATTCCCCGGCCAGCCCCAGCATTTT
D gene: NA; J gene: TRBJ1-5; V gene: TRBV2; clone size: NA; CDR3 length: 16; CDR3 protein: CASSEAGGGSNQPQHF; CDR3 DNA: TGTGCCAGCAGTGAAGCCGGGGGAGGGTCCAATCAGCCCCAGCATTTT
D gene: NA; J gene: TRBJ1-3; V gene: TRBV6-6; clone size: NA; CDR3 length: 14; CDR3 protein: CASTGLWSGNTIYF; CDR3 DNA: TGTGCCAGCACCGGGTTATGGTCTGGAAACACCATATATTTT
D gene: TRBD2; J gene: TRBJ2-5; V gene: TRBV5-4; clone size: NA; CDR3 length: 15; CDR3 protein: CASSSLAGKQETQYF; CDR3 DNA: TGTGCCAGCAGCTCACTAGCGGGGAAACAAGAGACCCAGTACTTC
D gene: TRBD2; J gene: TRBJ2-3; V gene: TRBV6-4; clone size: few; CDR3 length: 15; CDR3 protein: CASSEAGGNTDTQYF; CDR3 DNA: TGTGCCAGCAGTGAAGCGGGGGGGAACACAGATACGCAGTATTTT
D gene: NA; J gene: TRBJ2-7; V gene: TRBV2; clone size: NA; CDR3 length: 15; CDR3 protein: CASRGSGTSSYEQYF; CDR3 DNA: TGTGCCAGCAGAGGATCGGGGACATCATCGTACGAGCAGTACTTC
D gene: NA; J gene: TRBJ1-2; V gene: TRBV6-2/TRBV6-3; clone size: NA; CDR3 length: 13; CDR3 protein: CASRYGASYGYTF; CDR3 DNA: TGTGCCAGCAGATACGGTGCATCCTATGGCTACACCTTC
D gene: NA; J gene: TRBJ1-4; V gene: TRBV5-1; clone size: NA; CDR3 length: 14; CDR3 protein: CASSFSRANEKLFF; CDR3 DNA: TGCGCCAGCAGCTTTAGCAGGGCTAATGAAAAACTGTTTTTT
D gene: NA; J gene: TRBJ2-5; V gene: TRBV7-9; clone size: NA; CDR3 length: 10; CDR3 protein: CASRSETQYF; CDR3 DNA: TGTGCCAGCAGGTCAGAGACCCAGTACTTC
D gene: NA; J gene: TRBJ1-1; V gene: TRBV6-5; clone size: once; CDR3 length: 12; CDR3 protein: CASSPGATEAFF; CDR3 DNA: TGTGCCAGCAGCCCAGGGGCCACTGAAGCTTTCTTT
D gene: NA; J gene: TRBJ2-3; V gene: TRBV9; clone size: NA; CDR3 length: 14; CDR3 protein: CASNLASDADTQYF; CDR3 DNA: TGTGCCAGCAACCTTGCTAGTGATGCAGATACGCAGTATTTT
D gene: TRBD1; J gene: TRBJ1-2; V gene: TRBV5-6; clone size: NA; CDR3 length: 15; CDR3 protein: CASSDGTGRGYGYTF; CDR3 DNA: TGTGCCAGCAGTGATGGGACAGGGCGGGGCTATGGCTACACCTTC
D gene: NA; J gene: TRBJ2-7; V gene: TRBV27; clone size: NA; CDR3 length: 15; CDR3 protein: CASSLLSSGSYEQYF; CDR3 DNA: TGTGCCAGCAGTTTATTATCCTCAGGGAGTTACGAGCAGTACTTC
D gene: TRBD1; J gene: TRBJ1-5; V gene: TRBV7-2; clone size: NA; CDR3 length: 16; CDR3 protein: CASSLVSTGGYQPQHF; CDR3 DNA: TGTGCCAGCAGCTTAGTCTCGACAGGGGGATATCAGCCCCAGCATTTT
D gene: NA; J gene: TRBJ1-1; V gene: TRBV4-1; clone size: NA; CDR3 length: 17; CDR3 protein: CASSTHTRGAGVTEAFF; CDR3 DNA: TGCGCCAGCAGCACCCATACCCGGGGAGCTGGAGTCACTGAAGCTTTCTTT
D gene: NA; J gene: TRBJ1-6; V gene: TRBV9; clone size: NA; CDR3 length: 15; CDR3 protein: CASSVQAGKDSPLHF; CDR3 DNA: TGTGCCAGCAGCGTTCAGGCAGGGAAGGATTCACCCCTCCACTTT
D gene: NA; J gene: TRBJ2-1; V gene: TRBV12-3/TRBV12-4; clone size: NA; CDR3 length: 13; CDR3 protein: CASSLGGINEQFF; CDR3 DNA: TGTGCCAGCAGTTTAGGGGGAATCAATGAGCAGTTCTTC
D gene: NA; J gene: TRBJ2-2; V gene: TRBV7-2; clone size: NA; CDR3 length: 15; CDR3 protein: CASSLVAGGTGELFF; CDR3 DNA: TGTGCCAGCAGCTTAGTAGCAGGGGGGACCGGGGAGCTGTTTTTT
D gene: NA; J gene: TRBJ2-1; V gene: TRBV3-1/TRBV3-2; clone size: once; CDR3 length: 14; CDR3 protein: CASSQGGGNNEQFF; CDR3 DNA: TGTGCCAGCAGCCAAGGAGGGGGAAACAATGAGCAGTTCTTC
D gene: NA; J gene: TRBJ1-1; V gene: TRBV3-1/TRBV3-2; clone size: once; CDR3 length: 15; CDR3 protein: CASSQDRGTNTEAFF; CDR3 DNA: TGTGCCAGCAGCCAAGATAGGGGGACGAACACTGAAGCTTTCTTT
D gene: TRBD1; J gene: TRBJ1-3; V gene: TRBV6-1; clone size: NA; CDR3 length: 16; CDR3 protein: CASSVTGGPSGNTIYF; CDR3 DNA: TGTGCCAGCAGTGTGACAGGGGGACCTTCTGGAAACACCATATATTTT
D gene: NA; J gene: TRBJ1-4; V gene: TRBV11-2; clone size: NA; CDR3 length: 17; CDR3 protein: CASSRRQGFSGREKLFF; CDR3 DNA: TGTGCCAGCAGCAGACGGCAGGGGTTCAGTGGTAGGGAAAAACTGTTTTTT
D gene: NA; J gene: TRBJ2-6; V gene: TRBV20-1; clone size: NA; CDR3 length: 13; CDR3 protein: CSASVSGANVLTF; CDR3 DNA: TGCAGTGCTAGTGTCTCTGGGGCCAACGTCCTGACTTTC
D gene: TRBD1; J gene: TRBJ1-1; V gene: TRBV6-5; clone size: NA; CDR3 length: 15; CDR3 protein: CASSWGQGRNTEAFF; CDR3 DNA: TGTGCCAGCAGCTGGGGACAGGGGAGGAACACTGAAGCTTTCTTT
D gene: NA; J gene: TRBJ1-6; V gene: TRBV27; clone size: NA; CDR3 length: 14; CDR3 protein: CASSAYMGNSPLHF; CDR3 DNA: TGTGCCAGCAGTGCCTACATGGGTAACTCACCCCTCCACTTT
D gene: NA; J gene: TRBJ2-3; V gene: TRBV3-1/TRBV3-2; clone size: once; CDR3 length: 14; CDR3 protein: CASSPDRNTDTQYF; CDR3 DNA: TGTGCCAGCAGCCCGGACAGAAACACAGATACGCAGTATTTT
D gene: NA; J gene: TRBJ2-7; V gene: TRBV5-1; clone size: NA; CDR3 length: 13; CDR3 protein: CASSGWGLDEQYF; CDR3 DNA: TGCGCCAGCAGTGGATGGGGGTTGGACGAGCAGTACTTC
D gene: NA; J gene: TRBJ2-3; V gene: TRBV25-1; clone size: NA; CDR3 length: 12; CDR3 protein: CASSAGLDTQYF; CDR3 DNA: TGTGCCAGCAGTGCGGGGCTAGATACGCAGTATTTT
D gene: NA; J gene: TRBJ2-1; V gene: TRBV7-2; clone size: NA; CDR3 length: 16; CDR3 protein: CASSIARTGPYNEQFF; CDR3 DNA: TGTGCCAGCAGCATCGCCCGGACCGGGCCCTACAATGAGCAGTTCTTC
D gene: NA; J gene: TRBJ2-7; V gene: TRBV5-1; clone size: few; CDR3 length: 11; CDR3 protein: CASSRGYEQYF; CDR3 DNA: TGCGCCAGCAGCAGGGGTTACGAGCAGTACTTC
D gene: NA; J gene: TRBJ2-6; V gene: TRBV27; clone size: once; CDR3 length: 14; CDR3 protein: CASSLRSGANVLTF; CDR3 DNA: TGTGCCAGCAGTTTACGGTCCGGGGCCAACGTCCTGACTTTC
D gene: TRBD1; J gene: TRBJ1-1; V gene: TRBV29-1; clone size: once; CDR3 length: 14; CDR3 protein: CSVIRDRGNTEAFF; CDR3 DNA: TGCAGCGTTATCCGGGACAGGGGAAACACTGAAGCTTTCTTT
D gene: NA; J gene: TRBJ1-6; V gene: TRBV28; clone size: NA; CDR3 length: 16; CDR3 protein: CASSPGGAAYNSPLHF; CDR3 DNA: TGTGCCAGCAGTCCCGGGGGGGCAGCGTATAATTCACCCCTCCACTTT
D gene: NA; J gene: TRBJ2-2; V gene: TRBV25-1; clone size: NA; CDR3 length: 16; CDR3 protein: CASTITVPGGTGELFF; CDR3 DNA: TGTGCCAGCACCATAACGGTCCCGGGCGGCACCGGGGAGCTGTTTTTT
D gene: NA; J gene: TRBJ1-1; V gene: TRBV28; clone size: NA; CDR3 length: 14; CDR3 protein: CASSSGTLGTEAFF; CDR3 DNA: TGTGCCAGCAGTTCCGGGACCCTAGGCACTGAAGCTTTCTTT
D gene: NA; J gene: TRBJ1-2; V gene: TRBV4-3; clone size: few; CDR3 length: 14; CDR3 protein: CASSQDSGSYGYTF; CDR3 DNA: TGCGCCAGCAGCCAAGACAGCGGGAGCTATGGCTACACCTTC
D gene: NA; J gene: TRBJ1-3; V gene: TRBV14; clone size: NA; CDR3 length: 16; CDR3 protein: CASSQDLPGAGNTIYF; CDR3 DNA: TGTGCCAGCAGCCAAGATTTACCAGGGGCTGGAAACACCATATATTTT
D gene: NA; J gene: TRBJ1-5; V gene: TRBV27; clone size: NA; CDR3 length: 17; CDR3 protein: CASSRTLTTAAGQPQHF; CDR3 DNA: TGTGCCAGCAGTCGTACACTCACCACGGCGGCCGGTCAGCCCCAGCATTTT
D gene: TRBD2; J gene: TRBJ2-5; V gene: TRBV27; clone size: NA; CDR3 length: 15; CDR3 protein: CASSSQERDGRTQYF; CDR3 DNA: TGTGCCAGCAGTTCCCAGGAGCGGGACGGGCGGACCCAGTACTTC
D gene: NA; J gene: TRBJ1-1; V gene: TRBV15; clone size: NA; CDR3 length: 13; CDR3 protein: CATSRGLNTEAFF; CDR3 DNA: TGTGCCACCAGCAGAGGGTTGAACACTGAAGCTTTCTTT
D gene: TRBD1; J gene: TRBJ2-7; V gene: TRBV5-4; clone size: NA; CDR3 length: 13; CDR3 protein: CASSLTGDYEQYF; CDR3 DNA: TGTGCCAGCAGCTTGACAGGGGACTACGAGCAGTACTTC
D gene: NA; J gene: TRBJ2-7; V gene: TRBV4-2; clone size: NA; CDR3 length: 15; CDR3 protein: CASSQEGRESYEQYF; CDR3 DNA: TGTGCCAGCAGCCAAGAGGGGCGGGAATCCTACGAGCAGTACTTC
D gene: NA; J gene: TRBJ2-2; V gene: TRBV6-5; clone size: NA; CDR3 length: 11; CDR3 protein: CASARTGELFF; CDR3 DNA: TGTGCCAGCGCCCGTACCGGGGAGCTGTTTTTT
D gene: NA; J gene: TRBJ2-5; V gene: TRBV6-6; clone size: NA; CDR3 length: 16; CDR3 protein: CASSYQGNAGQETQYF; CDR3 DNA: TGTGCCAGCAGTTACCAGGGGAACGCAGGTCAAGAGACCCAGTACTTC